The sequence of this TCR beta chain was determined in a study of OX40 agonist ivuxolimab in advanced cancers. The data were produced by immunoSEQ multiplex PCR, yet TCRdb's version contains in-frame clones alone and is incomplete. The repertoire consists of fewer than 85,000 clones, with approximately 82% occurring once and the leading ten covering under 0.8%. Concerning this clone itself: Its antigen is unidentified.

Study-wide results and caveats: The CD4+ and CD8+ T cells in the blood had expanded clonally by week 6 at 0.1 to 3.0 mg/kg.

The CDR3 runs 17 residues. Germline assignment: CDR1 GTSNPN and CDR2 SVGIG (reference sequence). Trimming shortened V by 1 base and J by 0 bases, and 13 bases separated the two germline ends. The rearrangement joins TRBV30 to TRBJ1-6; D ambiguous. This clonotype was obtained from an adult with an advanced solid tumor such as melanoma, head and neck, liver or kidney cancer. This specimen consisted of CD4+ or CD8+ T cells sorted from blood, obtained in a trial of the OX40 agonist ivuxolimab. CDR3 amino acids: CAWSDLSPYSYNSPLHF. The DNA for the CDR3 is TGTGCCTGGAGTGACCTTTCCCCCTACTCCTATAATTCACCCCTCCACTTT. Full variable domain (remainder filled in from reference TRBV30 and TRBJ1-6): SQTIHQWPATLVQPVGSPLSLECTVEGTSNPNLYWYRQAAGRGLQLLFYSVGIGQISSEVPQNLSASRPQDRQFILSSKKLLLSDSGFYLCAWSDLSPYSYNSPLHFGNGTRLTVT.